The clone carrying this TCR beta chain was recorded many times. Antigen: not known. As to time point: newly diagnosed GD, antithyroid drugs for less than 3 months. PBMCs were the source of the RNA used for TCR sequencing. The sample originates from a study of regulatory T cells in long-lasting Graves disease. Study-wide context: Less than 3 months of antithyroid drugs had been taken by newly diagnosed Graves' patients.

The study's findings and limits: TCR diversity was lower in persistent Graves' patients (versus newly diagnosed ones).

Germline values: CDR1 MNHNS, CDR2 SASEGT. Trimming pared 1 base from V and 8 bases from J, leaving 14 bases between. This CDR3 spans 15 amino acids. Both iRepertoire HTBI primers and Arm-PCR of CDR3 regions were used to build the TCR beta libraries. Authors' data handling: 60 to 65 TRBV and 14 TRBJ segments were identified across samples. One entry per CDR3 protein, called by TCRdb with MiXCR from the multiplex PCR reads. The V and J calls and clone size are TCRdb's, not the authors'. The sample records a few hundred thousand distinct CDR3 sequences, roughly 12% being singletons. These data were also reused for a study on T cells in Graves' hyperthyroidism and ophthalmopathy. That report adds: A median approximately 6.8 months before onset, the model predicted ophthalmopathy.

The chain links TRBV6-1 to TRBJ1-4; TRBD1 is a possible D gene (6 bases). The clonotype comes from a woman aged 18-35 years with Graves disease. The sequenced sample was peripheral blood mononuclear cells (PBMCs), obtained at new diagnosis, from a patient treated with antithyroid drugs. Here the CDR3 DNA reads TGTGCCAGCAGTGAAGGCGGCAGGGGTGTGGAAAAACTGTTTTTT. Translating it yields CASSEGGRGVEKLFF.